Described below is a single T cell receptor beta chain sequence and its context. Under the authors' procedure: Amplifying reference gene primers gave estimates of nucleated cell counts. Profiled with immunoSEQ multiplex PCR; TCRdb holds only in-frame clones, not every one. The DNA gave D and trimming, while V, J and clone size come from that table. The repertoire holds approximately 300,000 clones, about 85% seen once, with approximately 1.9% in the top ten. Individuals aged about 18 to 95 years were recruited from fewer than 25 US areas. This entry belongs to a study of blood T cell repertoires in COVID-19. Germline V CDR1 and CDR2: MDHEN, SYDVKM. The CDR3 has 16 amino acids. Trimming took 5 bases from V and 4 from J; bases not matched to a gene: 8.

The chain couples TRBV28 to TRBJ2-3, with TRBD2 identical over 11 bases. Material: PBMCs or T cells enriched from blood (not recorded which). The clonotype was recovered from a woman aged 25 to 39 who had been exposed to COVID-19. The CDR3 region is CASSPTSGSVADTQYF. CDR3 sequence (DNA): TGTGCCAGCAGTCCAACTAGCGGGAGTGTTGCAGATACGCAGTATTTT.